This TCR beta chain was profiled in a study of CD8 T cells in ankylosing spondylitis. The study, taken as a whole, reports: Disease-linked clones were reportedly significantly enriched in matched ankylosing spondylitis synovial fluid. Roughly eight highly homologous variants made up a TCR beta motif that seemed to typify ankylosing spondylitis blood. A number of the motif variants had already been described in reactive arthritis synovial fluid and blood. Disease-linked clones bore a CD8+ phenotype, appearing relatively rarely in peripheral blood.

One entry per CDR3 protein, called by TCRdb with MiXCR from the 5' RACE reads. The sample includes around 99,000 distinct CDR3 sequences, 8.5% to 9% of them seen just once. This clonotype was counted at least ten times. Its antigen is currently unknown. The TCR sequence derives from a male donor with ankylosing spondylitis or in good health (not recorded which). Sequencing was performed on blood, either unsorted or a sorted T cell fraction (not recorded which).

In DNA form, the CDR3 reads TGTGCCAGCTCACCACCTATTCGGGTCTACAATGAGCAGTTCTTC. Amino acids: CASSPPIRVYNEQFF. The chain uses TRBV18 and TRBJ2-1; D gene ambiguous. Trimming took off 0 bases at V and 3 bases at J, with 9 bases between the two ends. CDR1 and CDR2 from the germline V gene are KGHSH and LQKENI. The CDR3 loop spans 15 amino acids. Looking up the rest from reference TRBV18 and TRBJ2-1 gives the full variable domain: NAGVMQNPRHLVRRRGQEARLRCSPMKGHSHVYWYRQLPEEGLKFMVYLQKENIIDESGMPKERFSAEFPKEGPSILRIQQVVRGDSAAYFCASSPPIRVYNEQFFGPGTRLTVL.